One sample yielded the 13 T cell receptor beta chains listed below, sequenced in a study of cytomegalovirus exposure and HLA in healthy donors. Primers for the PCR totalled 60 Vbeta and 13 Jbeta. Libraries were prepared by immunoSEQ multiplex PCR; TCRdb keeps only in-frame clonotypes and omits some of them. The table has about 260,000 clones, under 80% seen once. The specimen was PBMCs. These receptors were collected from a female donor in good health and CMV-seronegative.

This chain joins TRBV9 and TRBJ2-2; 16 bases map to TRBD2. The CDR3 is made up of 21 amino acids. Trimming took 4 bases from V and 4 from J; bases not matched to a gene: 16. Per the germline V gene, CDR1 is SGDLS and CDR2 is YYNGEE. CDR3 nucleotides: TGTGCCAGCAGCCGGGACTCCCCGGGACTAGCGGGAGGGCGCGGCACCGGGGAGCTGTTTTTT. Translated: CASSRDSPGLAGGRGTGELFF.

The table lists this clone with a count of one. V gene TRBV18 combines with J gene TRBJ2-7; 12 nucleotides align to TRBD1. The V gene's germline CDR1 is KGHSH and CDR2 LQKENI. With V trimmed by 6 bases and J by 6 bases, 12 bases remained unmatched. The CDR3 covers 16 residues. CDR3 bases: TGTGCCAGCTCCGGGACAGGGGGCGAAACAGTCGGCGAGCAGTACTTC. As protein: CASSGTGGETVGEQYF.

The rearrangement uses TRBV15 and TRBJ2-7; TRBD2 is a possible D gene (6 bases). Germline V gene data show CDR1 as LNHNV and CDR2 as YYDKDF (reference sequence). The V and J ends lost 4 bases and 1 base respectively, with 8 bases between them. There are 13 residues in the CDR3. CDR3 loop: CATSTGGSYEQYF. CDR3 DNA: TGTGCCACCAGCACCGGGGGATCCTACGAGCAGTACTTC.

The V gene is TRBV7-9, the J gene TRBJ1-3; D is uncertain. V was cut by 5 bases and J by 1 base, with 15 bases left in between. The CDR3 contains 16 residues. Germline V CDR1 and CDR2: SEHNR, FQNEAQ (reference sequence). CDR3 DNA: TGTGCCAGCAGCCCACCAGGTCGGGGTTCTGGAAACACCATATATTTT. It yields the protein CASSPPGRGSGNTIYF.

This clone was counted a few times. This sequence joins TRBV27 and TRBJ2-7, with D possibly being TRBD1 (6 bases). CDR3 size: 15 residues. The germline CDR1 and CDR2 sequences are MNHEY and SMNVEV (reference sequence). V was clipped by 4 bases and J by 2 bases, with 15 bases between them. CDR3 sequence: CASSSHRAGTYEQYF. Written as DNA, the CDR3 is TGTGCCAGCAGTTCCCACAGGGCCGGGACCTACGAGCAGTACTTC.

For the CDR3, the DNA is TGCAGCGTTGCCGCGACAGAACAAGCTTTCTTT. It is translated as CSVAATEQAFF. The chain employs TRBV29-1 and TRBJ1-1; tentatively, D is TRBD1 (5 bases). With 4 bases removed from V and 9 bases from J, the gap between germline ends came to 12 bases. This CDR3 has 11 amino acids. CDR1 is SQVTM and CDR2 is ANQGSEA in the germline V gene.

This chain joins TRBV9 and TRBJ2-1, with 8 positions matching TRBD2. CDR1 is SGDLS, CDR2 YYNGEE, per germline. The CDR3 is 12 amino acids. V lost 3 bases, J lost 14 bases, and 7 bases stayed unmatched. The CDR3 bases are TGTGCCAGCAGCGCCGTTAGCGGGATGGAGTTCTTC. This codes for CASSAVSGMEFF.

The chain has TRBV6-5 and TRBJ1-5; D gene ambiguous. The CDR3 sequence is 15 residues long. Trimming cost V 2 bases and J 3 bases, with 11 bases left between them. The germline gives CDR1 MNHEY, CDR2 SVGAGI. In nucleotides, the CDR3 is TGTGCCAGCAGTTACCCATACGGTTACAATCAGCCCCAGCATTTT. Its translation: CASSYPYGYNQPQHF.

This chain uses TRBV15 with TRBJ2-1; 7 bases map to TRBD1. Trimming removed 0 bases from V and 3 bases from J; junction bases left unmatched: 2. The CDR3 runs to 15 residues. Germline V gene sequence: CDR1 LNHNV, CDR2 YYDKDF (reference sequence). CDR3 amino acids: CATSREGTVYNEQFF. In nucleotides, the CDR3 is TGTGCCACCAGCAGAGAAGGGACAGTCTACAATGAGCAGTTCTTC. Full variable domain (missing parts from reference TRBV15 and TRBJ2-1): DAMVIQNPRYQVTQFGKPVTLSCSQTLNHNVMYWYQQKSSQAPKLLFHYYDKDFNNEADTPDNFQSRRPNTSFCFLDIRSPGLGDTAMYLCATSREGTVYNEQFFGPGTRLTVL.

The chain uses TRBV9 and TRBJ2-1, with 14 nucleotides matching TRBD2. The CDR3 has 16 amino acids. Trimming cost V 0 bases and J 9 bases; bases outside gene matches: 5. Germline CDR1 and CDR2: SGDLS and YYNGEE. This chain's CDR3 is CASSVDSTSGRVEQFF. CDR3 DNA sequence: TGTGCCAGCAGCGTAGATTCGACTAGCGGGAGGGTTGAGCAGTTCTTC.

The gene calls are TRBV5-1 and TRBJ2-7; 10 bases agree with TRBD2. Germline V CDR1 and CDR2: SGHRS, YFSETQ. With V trimmed by 4 bases and J by 1 base, 5 bases remained unmatched. This CDR3 has 15 amino acids. CDR3 residues: CASSLRAGGSYEQYF. The CDR3 DNA follows: TGCGCCAGCAGCCTCCGAGCGGGAGGGTCCTACGAGCAGTACTTC.

The chain carries TRBV21-1 and TRBJ1-1. TRBV21-1 is a documented pseudogene. This CDR3 is built from 12 residues. DNA of the CDR3: TGTGCCAGGAGGAGGGGTGGGACTGAAGCTTTCTTT. It translates to CARRRGGTEAFF.

V and J are TRBV5-6 and TRBJ2-7, with 7 bases aligning to TRBD1. Germline V gene sequence: CDR1 SGHDT, CDR2 YYEEEE. The CDR3 runs 14 residues. V dropped 2 bases and J dropped 2; count of bases not matched to a gene: 4. CDR3 in DNA: TGTGCCAGCAGCTTTATCGACAGGGCCTACGAGCAGTACTTC. Its translation: CASSFIDRAYEQYF.